This record covers a single T cell receptor beta chain. Its specific antigen is unknown. Qualities for individual bases were not recorded, and no much larger clone is one base off. This specimen belongs to a study of blood T cell repertoires in COVID-19 (TCRdb year 2020). In the study overall: The collaborator samples originated in the United States, Italy and Spain and spanned the acute and convalescent phases of COVID-19. Subjects who had been exposed to COVID-19, were actively infected with it, or had recovered from it provided the deeply sampled blood TCRbeta repertoires that made up the dataset. Where available, HLA class I and class II types were taken from metadata supplied by the sample provider and were not determined by assay-based typing. The material from the prospective study consisted of cDNA or gDNA derived from T cells, B-cell-depleted T cells, or PBMCs. Sample metadata almost always included a de-identified subject ID, COVID-19 status, age in years and sex. A freely available public database, intended as a resource for researchers studying the immune response to SARS-CoV-2, is where the repertoires were released. Samples were obtained from the ongoing ImmuneRACE study (first 160 participants) and from 1,000 to 1,500 subjects provided by 6 global collaborators. Study-level results and caveats: The quantity of clinical and demographic metadata differed by source and by participant and was supplied without curation.

Whole blood was collected in K2EDTA tubes by collaborating institutions according to the institutions' own protocols. Collaborator samples were shipped for TCRbeta analysis as frozen whole blood, isolated PBMCs, or DNA extracted from either sample type. TCRbeta CDR3 regions were amplified from genomic DNA by means of the immunoSEQ Assay, a bias-controlled multiplex PCR. The study's own analysis went as follows. Nucleated cell counts per sample were estimated from amplification of reference gene primers within the assay. To quantify the absolute abundance of each unique TCRbeta CDR3 rearrangement, sequence reads were collapsed and filtered. Productive Simpson clonality was computed per sample as the square root of Simpson's diversity index over productive rearrangements. TCRdb took this table from immuneACCESS and kept in-frame rearrangements with V and J called. Such tables lack part of the clones; where checked against another copy, unresolved V genes explain under half of the gap, and the rest is unexplained. Clonal size and the V and J genes are those of that table, whereas D and trimming came from the DNA. Here the sample has 90,000 to 120,000 clones; about 88% occur a single time. The ten largest clonotypes hold 2% to 3% of the sample.

V is shortened by 5 bases, J by 9 bases, and the region joining them spans 13 bases. There are 12 amino acids in the CDR3, from cysteine to phenylalanine inclusive. Only the CDR3 DNA stays, 36 bases, in frame from base 1. CDR1 and CDR2 are drawn from the germline V gene (reference sequence): MNHEY, SMNVEV. The receptor was derived from a human donor in a cohort sampled during active COVID-19. Sequencing was carried out using peripheral blood. This chain is built from TRBV27 and TRBJ2-5; a tentative D call is TRBD1 (6 bases match). The DNA sequence is as follows: TGTGCCAGCAGTCCTACAGGGTTAGCCCAGTACTTC. Its protein reads: CASSPTGLAQYF.